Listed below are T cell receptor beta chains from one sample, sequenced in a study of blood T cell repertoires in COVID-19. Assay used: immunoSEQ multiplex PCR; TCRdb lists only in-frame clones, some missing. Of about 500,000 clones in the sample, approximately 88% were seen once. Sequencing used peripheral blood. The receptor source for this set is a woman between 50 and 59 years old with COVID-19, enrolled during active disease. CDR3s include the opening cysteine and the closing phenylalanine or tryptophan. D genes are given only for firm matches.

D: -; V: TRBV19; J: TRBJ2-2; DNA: TGTGCCAGTAGTCCCACGGACAGGAACACCGGGGAGCTGTTTTTT; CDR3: CASSPTDRNTGELFF
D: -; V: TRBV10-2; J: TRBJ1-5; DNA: TGCGCCAGCAGTGACAGGGCAGGCAATCAGCCCCAGCATTTT; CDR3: CASSDRAGNQPQHF
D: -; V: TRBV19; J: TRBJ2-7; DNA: TGTGCCAGTAGTAAGGGTACAGGGACCGAGCAGTACTTC; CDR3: CASSKGTGTEQYF
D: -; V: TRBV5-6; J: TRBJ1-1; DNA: TGTGCCAGCAGCGTATCTAACACTGAAGCTTTCTTT; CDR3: CASSVSNTEAFF
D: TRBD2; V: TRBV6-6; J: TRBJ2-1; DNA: TGTGCCAGCAGTCCCCTCCGGCCGGGCCGGGGGGGCAAGAATGAGCAGTTCTTC; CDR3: CASSPLRPGRGGKNEQFF
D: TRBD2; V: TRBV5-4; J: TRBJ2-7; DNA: TGTGCCAGCAGCTGGGGACTAGCGGGGGACGAGCAGTACTTC; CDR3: CASSWGLAGDEQYF
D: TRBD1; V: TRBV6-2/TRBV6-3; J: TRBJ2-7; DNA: TGTGCCAGCAGTTCCACAGGGGGAACCTACGAGCAGTACTTC; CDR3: CASSSTGGTYEQYF
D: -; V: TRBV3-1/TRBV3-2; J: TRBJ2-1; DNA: TGTGCCAGCAGCCAAGACGGCTACAATGAGCAGTTCTTC; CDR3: CASSQDGYNEQFF
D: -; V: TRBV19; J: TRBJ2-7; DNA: TGTGCCAGTAGTAGACAGGGAGGAAAGCAGTACTTC; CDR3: CASSRQGGKQYF
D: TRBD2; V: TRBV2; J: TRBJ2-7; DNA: TGTGCCAGCAGTGGACCACTAGCGGGTACCGGCGAGCAGTACTTC; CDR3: CASSGPLAGTGEQYF